This is a list of T cell receptor beta chains from one sample in a study of T cell responses to AZD1222 COVID-19 vaccine. TCRdb keeps only in-frame clones here, not all; method: immunoSEQ multiplex PCR. This sample yields around 150,000 clones, of which about 90% are seen a single time; around 7.6% belongs to the top ten. Sequencing was performed on peripheral blood, taken 28 days after the second dose of the MenACWY control vaccine. The receptor set was obtained from an adult who received the MenACWY meningococcal vaccine as a control. Each CDR3 is given with its conserved first and last residue. D genes are given only for firm matches. Not all rows give a size; the values are once, few, many and, for expanded clones, a class.

v_gene	abundance	len	j_gene	d_gene	CDR3aa	CDR3nt
TRBV7-3	.	15	TRBJ2-3	.	CASSPRRRGTDTQYF	TGTGCCAGCAGCCCGAGGAGGCGTGGCACAGATACGCAGTATTTT
TRBV11-2	.	15	TRBJ2-1	.	CASSLDRGASNEQFF	TGTGCCAGCAGCTTAGATCGAGGGGCCAGCAATGAGCAGTTCTTC
TRBV12-3/TRBV12-4	once	13	TRBJ2-7	.	CASRRTGSYEQYF	TGTGCCAGCAGAAGGACGGGATCCTACGAGCAGTACTTC
TRBV7-8	.	16	TRBJ2-2	.	CASSLRWDRGTGELFF	TGTGCCAGCAGCTTACGTTGGGACCGCGGAACCGGGGAGCTGTTTTTT
TRBV3-1/TRBV3-2	.	14	TRBJ2-5	TRBD1	CASSLRDSQETQYF	TGTGCCAGCAGCCTCCGGGACAGCCAAGAGACCCAGTACTTC
TRBV10-3	.	12	TRBJ2-1	.	CAISGQSNEQFF	TGTGCCATCAGTGGCCAGAGCAATGAGCAGTTCTTC
TRBV7-2	.	16	TRBJ2-3	.	CASSLSGVGFTDTQYF	TGTGCCAGCAGCTTATCAGGAGTGGGGTTCACAGATACGCAGTATTTT
TRBV5-1	.	14	TRBJ1-2	.	CASSFDRTNYGYTF	TGCGCCAGCAGTTTCGACAGGACTAACTATGGCTACACCTTC
TRBV10-3	once	18	TRBJ2-2	TRBD2	CAISYGTSGGAVTGELFF	TGTGCCATCAGCTACGGGACTAGCGGGGGGGCGGTCACCGGGGAGCTGTTTTTT
TRBV5-6	.	16	TRBJ2-4	.	CASSLGGALAKNIQYF	TGTGCCAGCAGCTTGGGCGGGGCTCTAGCCAAAAACATTCAGTACTTC
TRBV10-3	.	15	TRBJ2-2	TRBD2	CAIRAGGPNTGELFF	TGTGCCATCAGGGCGGGAGGTCCGAACACCGGGGAGCTGTTTTTT
TRBV9	.	15	TRBJ1-6	.	CASSVGGGGVSPLHF	TGTGCCAGCAGCGTAGGGGGTGGTGGAGTGTCACCCCTCCACTTT
TRBV6-5	once	12	TRBJ2-1	TRBD1	CASSRGQNEQFF	TGTGCCAGCAGCCGGGGACAGAATGAGCAGTTCTTC
TRBV24-1	.	13	TRBJ2-7	TRBD1	CATSEIQGNEQYF	TGTGCCACCAGTGAAATACAGGGGAACGAGCAGTACTTC
TRBV6-6	.	17	TRBJ2-4	TRBD1	CASSLQPPGQGRNIQYF	TGTGCCAGCAGTCTCCAACCTCCGGGACAGGGGAGAAACATTCAGTACTTC
TRBV4-3	.	18	TRBJ2-7	.	CASSQAFPIGGESYEQYF	TGCGCCAGCAGCCAAGCTTTTCCAATCGGAGGGGAGAGCTACGAGCAGTACTTC
TRBV18	few	16	TRBJ1-6	.	CASSPELGRTVSPLHF	TGTGCCAGCTCCCCCGAACTAGGCAGGACCGTGTCACCCCTCCACTTT
TRBV7-9	.	16	TRBJ2-3	TRBD2	CASSGIGRASTDTQYF	TGTGCCAGCAGCGGAATCGGGAGGGCGAGCACAGATACGCAGTATTTT
TRBV6-5	.	15	TRBJ1-6	TRBD1	CASSSQGQANSPLHF	TGTGCCAGCAGTTCCCAGGGACAGGCAAATTCACCCCTCCACTTT
TRBV9	.	16	TRBJ2-1	TRBD2	CASSVAGTSGYNEQFF	TGTGCCAGCAGCGTTGCTGGGACTAGCGGATACAATGAGCAGTTCTTC
TRBV18	.	16	TRBJ2-1	TRBD2	CASSLGGASSYNEQFF	TGTGCCAGCTCCCTCGGGGGGGCCAGCTCCTACAATGAGCAGTTCTTC
TRBV15	.	14	TRBJ2-3	.	CATSRVVATDTQYF	TGTGCCACCTCCCGGGTGGTAGCTACAGATACGCAGTATTTT
TRBV5-8	.	16	TRBJ1-5	.	CASSLYPDYSNQPQHF	TGTGCCAGCAGCTTGTACCCAGACTATAGCAATCAGCCCCAGCATTTT
TRBV5-4	.	13	TRBJ2-1	.	CASSPTTYNEQFF	TGTGCCAGCAGCCCGACTACCTACAATGAGCAGTTCTTC
TRBV7-8	.	13	TRBJ1-5	.	CASSRGGNQPQHF	TGTGCCAGCAGCCGGGGAGGGAATCAGCCCCAGCATTTT
TRBV18	.	15	TRBJ1-1	.	CASSPINGRNTEAFF	TGTGCCAGCTCACCAATCAACGGGAGGAACACTGAAGCTTTCTTT
TRBV29-1	.	13	TRBJ1-1	.	CSAGLGGNTEAFF	TGCAGCGCCGGTTTGGGGGGGAACACTGAAGCTTTCTTT
TRBV10-3	.	14	TRBJ1-1	TRBD1	CATTAGGRNTEAFF	TGTGCCACGACCGCAGGGGGCAGAAACACTGAAGCTTTCTTT
TRBV7-2	.	14	TRBJ2-1	TRBD1	CASSLDNRGIEQFF	TGTGCCAGCAGCTTAGATAACAGGGGCATTGAGCAGTTCTTC
TRBV5-5	.	15	TRBJ2-7	TRBD2	CASSSLAGATYEQYF	TGTGCCAGCAGCTCCCTAGCGGGAGCCACCTACGAGCAGTACTTC
TRBV11-2	.	16	TRBJ2-1	TRBD2	CASSSSGGWGSNEQFF	TGTGCCAGCAGTTCTAGCGGGGGGTGGGGTTCCAATGAGCAGTTCTTC
TRBV5-1	few	15	TRBJ1-1	.	CASSQRGGDNTEAFF	TGCGCCAGCAGCCAGAGGGGGGGCGATAACACTGAAGCTTTCTTT
TRBV7-7	.	14	TRBJ2-3	TRBD2	CASSSYSGSPTQYF	TGTGCTAGCAGCTCCTATAGCGGGAGTCCTACGCAGTATTTT
TRBV5-1	once	13	TRBJ2-7	.	CASSNRQDYEQYF	TGCGCCAGCAGCAATCGACAGGATTACGAGCAGTACTTC
TRBV28	.	16	TRBJ1-4	.	CASSPPGQGNDEKLFF	TGTGCCAGCAGTCCTCCAGGGCAGGGGAATGATGAAAAACTGTTTTTT
TRBV12-3/TRBV12-4	.	13	TRBJ1-5	TRBD1	CASTRDSYQPQHF	TGTGCCAGCACCAGGGACAGTTATCAGCCCCAGCATTTT
TRBV5-4	.	17	TRBJ1-4	TRBD1	CASSFRQGAPTNEKLFF	TGTGCCAGCAGCTTCAGACAGGGGGCGCCGACTAATGAAAAACTGTTTTTT
TRBV30	.	14	TRBJ1-1	.	CAWSLGVGGTEAFF	TGTGCCTGGAGTCTAGGGGTGGGGGGAACTGAAGCTTTCTTT
TRBV5-1	.	14	TRBJ2-1	TRBD2	CASRQWSGGNEQFF	TGCGCCAGCCGCCAATGGAGCGGGGGGAATGAGCAGTTCTTC
TRBV29-1	.	15	TRBJ2-3	TRBD2	CSVTKLAGGADTQYF	TGCAGCGTTACCAAACTAGCGGGGGGGGCAGATACGCAGTATTTT
TRBV30	.	13	TRBJ2-3	TRBD1	CASGQGVADTQYF	TGTGCCTCCGGACAGGGGGTAGCAGATACGCAGTATTTT
TRBV9	.	14	TRBJ1-2	.	CASSVLERGTGYTF	TGTGCCAGCAGCGTCTTGGAACGGGGCACTGGCTACACCTTC
TRBV5-4	.	16	TRBJ2-1	.	CASSLVGSAVYNEQFF	TGTGCCAGCAGCTTGGTGGGATCCGCCGTATACAATGAGCAGTTCTTC
TRBV6-5	.	12	TRBJ1-5	.	CASRAQRQPQHF	TGTGCCAGCAGAGCCCAGAGACAGCCCCAGCATTTT
TRBV19	.	16	TRBJ1-3	.	CASSVARGRSGNTIYF	TGTGCCAGTAGTGTTGCCCGAGGACGTTCAGGAAACACCATATATTTT
TRBV7-3	.	14	TRBJ2-5	.	CASSLNPASETQYF	TGTGCCAGCAGCTTAAATCCGGCCTCGGAGACCCAGTACTTC
TRBV28	.	13	TRBJ1-2	.	CASSLGPFDGYTF	TGTGCCAGCAGTTTGGGCCCGTTTGATGGCTACACCTTC
TRBV5-1	.	15	TRBJ2-3	.	CASSFEFHPTDTQYF	TGCGCCAGCAGCTTTGAGTTCCACCCCACAGATACGCAGTATTTT
TRBV3-1/TRBV3-2	.	17	TRBJ2-3	TRBD2	CASSQGLTSGLTDTQYF	TGTGCCAGCAGCCAGGGTTTGACTAGCGGGCTGACGGATACGCAGTATTTT